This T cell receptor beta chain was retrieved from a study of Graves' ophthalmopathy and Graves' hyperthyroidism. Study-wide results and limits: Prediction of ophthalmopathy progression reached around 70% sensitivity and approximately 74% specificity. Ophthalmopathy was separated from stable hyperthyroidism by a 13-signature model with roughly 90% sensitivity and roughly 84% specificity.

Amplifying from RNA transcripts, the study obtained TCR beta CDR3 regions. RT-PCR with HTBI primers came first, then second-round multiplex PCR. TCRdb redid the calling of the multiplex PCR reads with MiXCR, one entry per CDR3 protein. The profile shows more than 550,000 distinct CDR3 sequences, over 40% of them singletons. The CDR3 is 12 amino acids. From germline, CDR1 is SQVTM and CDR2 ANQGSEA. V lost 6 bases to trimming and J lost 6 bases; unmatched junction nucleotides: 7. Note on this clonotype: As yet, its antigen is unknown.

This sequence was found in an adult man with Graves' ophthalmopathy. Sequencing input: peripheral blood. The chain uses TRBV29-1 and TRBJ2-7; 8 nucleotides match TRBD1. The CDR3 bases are TGCAGCGTGGTTGGACAGGGAGTCGAGCAGTACTTC. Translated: CSVVGQGVEQYF.